This T cell receptor (beta chain) was recorded in a study of blood T cells in healthy people across ages (dated by TCRdb to between 2015 and 2016). Context from the whole study: In model experiments, template switching captured roughly one uniquely barcoded TCR beta cDNA molecule for every two T cells. Age-related changes in TCR beta repertoire diversity were measured in the study by deep sequencing normalized with unique cDNA molecular identifiers. The donors were split into four age groups: young (average about 15 years), middle-aged (39), aged (roughly 68) and long-lived (roughly 86). To avoid experimental bias, donors of different ages were distributed randomly across sequencing lanes. Using the same blood draw, the study looked at two additional independent replicas of 1 million unique cDNA reads for two donors, one aged 18 to 30 and the other aged 80 or older. Results the study describes overall, beyond this receptor: Compared with the aged group, the long-lived group had more naive CD4+ T cells, fewer expanded clones and increased TCR diversity, suggesting age selection. Because donor CMV infection status was unknown, age-related changes in expanded clonotypes were potentially confounded. Estimates of total diversity based on one million sequenced T cells were regarded as lower bounds and as underestimates. Observed TCR beta diversity correlated strongly with the percentage of naive T cells measured by flow cytometry. As age increased, observed TCR beta diversity per million T cells dropped in a roughly linear way, and a significant reduction was already evident by age 40. Since profiling was done on bulk unsorted PBMCs, naive and antigen-experienced compartments could not be conclusively compared.

The donors were roughly 40 Caucasian individuals from Russia, aged roughly 6 to 100 years, who were systemically healthy. Roughly 10 milliliters of peripheral blood were drawn from each donor into EDTA-treated Vacutainer tubes. PBMCs were isolated by Ficoll-Paque density-gradient centrifugation, with at least 7 million obtained per sample. Total RNA, at least 6 micrograms per sample, was extracted from PBMCs with Trizol reagent. For every donor, an aliquot of PBMCs went through flow cytometry to measure the percentages of naive CD45RAhigh/CD27high T cells. The method behind the library was 5' RACE. The sequencer was an Illumina HiSeq 2500. A second PCR of about 6 to 11 cycles was performed with a sample-barcoded 5' primer and a J-beta primer mix. Each TCR beta cDNA molecule received a unique molecular identifier from a template-switch 5' adaptor carrying 12 random nucleotides. Each sample yielded at least 3 million CDR3-containing paired-end reads. First-strand cDNA was synthesized from all RNA with the Mint cDNA synthesis kit, primed by a TRBC-specific oligonucleotide. All cDNA was treated with uracil-DNA glycosylase and then went through a first 18-cycle PCR with the universal primers M1SS and BC2_uni_R. The paper's processing steps were these. For normalization, 1 million high-quality reads were randomly selected from each sample, with every read carrying a distinct molecular identifier. Instead of being binned into consensus sequences, reads that shared molecular identifiers were thrown out. MiTCR, set to a Q25 quality threshold and the strictest error-elimination algorithm, was used for CDR3 identification, clonotype clustering and error correction. Lower-bound total TCR beta diversity was estimated with a nonparametric unseen species model using Euler transformation. In-frame beta chains were kept once TCRdb had trimmed the public reads at Q25 with fastp and called clones with MiXCR. Rows with a matching CDR3 protein are joined into one entry that keeps the most common DNA and genes. Clone size and V and J calls follow TCRdb, not the original study. The sample table contains 450,000 to 700,000 distinct CDR3 sequences; only one count was recorded for 27% of them. The top ten constitute approximately 17% of the sample.

The germline V gene specifies SGHTA as CDR1 and FQGNSA as CDR2. Counted from cysteine to phenylalanine, this CDR3 has 16 amino acids. The sequence is cut down to CDR3 DNA, 48 bases in frame from base 1. This clonotype has just a few counts. This clone's antigen is unknown. The sample holds no much larger clone one base away, and base qualities are not on file. The sample comprised blood. The TCR was taken from a woman aged 70-85 years in good health. The V and J genes are TRBV7-2 and TRBJ2-1; TRBD2 fits 14 bases in the junction. The DNA end lines up better with TRBJ2-5; the J call may be wrong. The nucleotide sequence is given as TGTGCCAGCAGCCCTCCCGGACTAGCGGGGGGCGAGACCCAGTACTTC. This codes for CASSPPGLAGGETQYF.